This T cell receptor (beta chain) was documented in a study of shared clonotypes between healthy human individuals. V lost 1 base and J 5 bases, leaving 12 bases between the germline ends. CDR3 length: 15 amino acids. Germline V gene data show CDR1 as LGHNA and CDR2 as YNFKEQ. Generated by immunoSEQ multiplex PCR, the TCRdb table keeps only in-frame clones and is missing some. The table includes around 1,000,000 clones, 60% to 85% detected once. Sequenced material: memory CD4+ T cells from PBMCs. As to subset: CD45RA-negative fraction. The chain uses TRBV4-2 and TRBJ1-5; D ambiguous. The TCR sequence derives from a man aged 18-30 years in good health. Some clones in this sample may be carry-over from other donors' samples. This CDR3 is CASSQGRQADQPQHF. As DNA, the CDR3 is TGTGCCAGCAGCCAAGGGCGGCAGGCGGATCAGCCCCAGCATTTT.